The 19 T cell receptor beta chains reported below all come from one sample, sequenced in a study of blood T cells in healthy people across ages. A second 7 to 11 cycle PCR used barcoded and J-beta primers. In TCRdb, the 5' RACE reads were re-called with MiXCR into one record per CDR3 protein. The data contain 1.5 million to 1.8 million distinct CDR3 sequences, around 40% of them singletons. Sequencing input: blood. The receptors originated from a woman aged 18-29 years in good health.

Only a few counts were recorded for this clonotype. V gene TRBV20-1 combines with J gene TRBJ2-3; D perhaps matches TRBD1 (6 bases). V was clipped by 0 bases and J by 1 base, with 11 bases between them. Germline CDR1 is DFQATT and CDR2 is SNEGSKA (reference sequence). The CDR3 is 15 amino acids. In DNA, the CDR3 is TGCAGTGCTAGAGATCCCAGGGGTGGCACAGATACGCAGTATTTT. As protein: CSARDPRGGTDTQYF.

The CDR3 spells CASSQEWVDYGYTF. The CDR3, as DNA: TGTGCCAGCAGCCAAGAATGGGTAGACTATGGCTACACCTTC. The genes are TRBV4-2 and TRBJ1-2; D not resolved. V lost 0 bases, J lost 3 bases, and 8 bases lay in between. This CDR3 spans 14 amino acids. The germline CDR1 and CDR2 sequences are LGHNA and YNFKEQ.

This clonotype came up once. The chain couples TRBV24-1 to TRBJ1-1; possibly TRBD1 for D (5 bases). V dropped 6 bases and J dropped 6 bases, with 19 bases sitting between them. Germline values: CDR1 KGHDR, CDR2 SFDVKD. The CDR3 runs to 15 residues. The CDR3 nucleotides read TGTGCCACCAGTCGGGGGGACCCAGCGGAGTCTGAAGCTTTCTTT. Translated: CATSRGDPAESEAFF.

This sequence joins TRBV20-1 and TRBJ2-4, with 8 bases identical to TRBD1. Germline V gene sequence: CDR1 DFQATT, CDR2 SNEGSKA (reference sequence). Losses at the gene ends were 6 bases for V and 3 bases for J; bases not matched to a gene: 10. The CDR3 contains 15 residues. CDR3 coding DNA: TGCAGTGCAAATCAGGGGGCGCGTAGCAAAAACATTCAGTACTTC. This sequence encodes CSANQGARSKNIQYF.

On this clonotype itself: At one boundary the junction diverges from the germline segment, which might be a read error. The chain carries TRBV7-2 and TRBJ1-5; D is unresolved. Germline CDR1 reads SGHTA; CDR2 reads FQGNSA. The CDR3 loop spans 13 amino acids. This CDR3 reads CASSLEGNQPQRF. The CDR3 bases are TGTGCCAGCAGCTTAGAAGGAAACCAGCCCCAGCGTTTT.

The rearrangement uses TRBV10-3 and TRBJ1-5; 7 positions match TRBD1. The CDR3 is 15 amino acids. The trim removed 2 bases at V and 4 bases at J, leaving 5 bases unmatched. Germline V gives CDR1 ENHRY, CDR2 SYGVKD. The CDR3 sequence is CAISEPGQINQPQHF. For the CDR3, the DNA is TGTGCCATCAGTGAGCCGGGACAGATAAATCAGCCCCAGCATTTT.

This clonotype occurred a few times. Written as DNA, the CDR3 is TGCGCCAGCAGCCGTCGACTAGCGGGAGGCCCACACAATGAGCAGTTCTTC. Amino acids: CASSRRLAGGPHNEQFF. The gene calls are TRBV4-3 and TRBJ2-1, with 13 bases fitting TRBD2. Trimming at V came to 4 bases and at J to 5 bases, leaving 8 bases not matched to a gene. Germline V gene lookup returns CDR1 LGHNA and CDR2 YSLEER. The CDR3 covers 17 residues.

This clonotype appeared once. DNA of the CDR3: TGTGCCAGCAGCCAGTTTGGCGTGGAGGAGACCCAGTACTTC. Amino acid sequence: CASSQFGVEETQYF. The V call is TRBV4-2, the J call TRBJ2-5; unclear D gene. This CDR3 has 14 amino acids. The germline CDR1 and CDR2 sequences are LGHNA and YNFKEQ. Trimming removed 3 bases from V and 5 bases from J, with 13 bases in between.

V is TRBV11-2 and J is TRBJ1-2, with D unresolved. The CDR3 runs to 11 residues. V shed 1 base and J shed 11 bases, with 8 bases lying between them. From germline, CDR1 is SGHAT and CDR2 FQNNGV. The CDR3 sequence: CASSLASQYTF. In nucleotides, the CDR3 is TGTGCCAGCAGCTTAGCCTCCCAGTACACCTTC.

The chain links TRBV7-2 to TRBJ2-3, with D perhaps matching TRBD2 (6 bases). V lost 4 bases and J 2 bases, leaving 13 bases between the germline ends. CDR3 length: 15 residues. The V gene's germline CDR1 is SGHTA and CDR2 FQGNSA. The CDR3 protein is CASSSPSAYTDTQYF. DNA for the CDR3: TGTGCCAGCAGCTCCCCTAGCGCCTACACAGATACGCAGTATTTT.

The chain is built from TRBV29-1 and TRBJ2-3; D not resolved. The CDR3 sequence is 15 residues long. Germline values: CDR1 SQVTM, CDR2 ANQGSEA. Trimming stripped 0 bases from V and 0 bases from J, with 10 bases between. The CDR3 here is CSVEDRRTSTDTQYF. DNA for the CDR3: TGCAGCGTTGAAGATCGGCGTACTAGCACAGATACGCAGTATTTT.

This clonotype was observed a single time. This chain uses TRBV7-2 with TRBJ2-5, with 9 bases identical to TRBD2. V dropped 0 bases and J dropped 11; count of bases not matched to a gene: 10. Germline V gene sequence: CDR1 SGHTA, CDR2 FQGNSA. The CDR3 contains 15 residues. This CDR3 reads CASSLALAGKGEQYF. The CDR3 DNA follows: TGTGCCAGCAGCTTAGCCCTAGCGGGAAAGGGTGAGCAGTACTTC.

J is TRBJ2-1 and V is TRBV12-3 or TRBV12-4; D remains ambiguous. V lost 5 bases to trimming and J lost 10 bases, with 15 bases between them. CDR3 length: 13 residues. The CDR3, as DNA: TGTGCCAGCAGTCCCGGACGAGTCTACGAGCAGTTCTTC. This sequence encodes CASSPGRVYEQFF.

This clonotype was observed at least ten times. The CDR3 DNA follows: TGTGCCAGCAGTCCCGGGGCCACAGATACGCAGTATTTT. It encodes CASSPGATDTQYF. The rearrangement links TRBV18 to TRBJ2-3; D possibly uses TRBD1 or TRBD2 (5 bases each). CDR1 and CDR2 (germline): KGHSH, LQKENI. V was cut by 8 bases and J by 2 bases, with 11 bases left in between. The CDR3 is 13 amino acids.

This clonotype showed up just a few times. This chain links TRBV20-1 with TRBJ2-1, with TRBD2 identical over 14 bases. The CDR3 length is 16 residues. Germline values: CDR1 DFQATT, CDR2 SNEGSKA (reference sequence). V lost 4 bases to trimming and J lost 0 bases; unmatched junction nucleotides: 2. In nucleotides, the CDR3 is TGCAGTGCTACCGGGACTAGCGGGAGCTCCTACAATGAGCAGTTCTTC. Its protein is CSATGTSGSSYNEQFF.

This clonotype came up a few times. This chain links TRBV12-3 or TRBV12-4 with TRBJ1-5; 7 bases agree with TRBD1. CDR3 length: 17 amino acids. The junction had 9 bases not matched to a gene; V was cut back by 4 bases and J by 0 bases. The CDR3 sequence is CASSSDRVWGSNQPQHF. CDR3 DNA sequence: TGTGCCAGCAGTTCCGACAGGGTGTGGGGTAGCAATCAGCCCCAGCATTTT.

V gene TRBV12-3 or TRBV12-4 combines with J gene TRBJ1-5; 7 nucleotides align to TRBD1. V dropped 7 bases and J dropped 3; count of bases not matched to a gene: 12. The CDR3 covers 16 residues. The CDR3 loop reads CASKPQGSFLNQPQHF. As DNA, the CDR3 is TGTGCCAGCAAACCACAGGGGTCCTTTCTCAATCAGCCCCAGCATTTT.

This clonotype was counted many times. The rearrangement uses TRBV15 and TRBJ2-6; D call uncertain. Trimming stripped 5 bases from V and 4 bases from J, with 12 bases between. The CDR3 contains 15 residues. Germline CDR1 is LNHNV and CDR2 is YYDKDF (reference sequence). This CDR3 is CATSPQLGGANVLTF. The CDR3, as DNA: TGTGCCACCAGCCCCCAACTCGGAGGGGCCAACGTCCTGACTTTC.

This chain joins TRBV18 and TRBJ2-5; D gene uncertain. V was trimmed by 0 bases and J by 5 bases, leaving 7 bases between them. This CDR3 region has 13 residues. The germline gives CDR1 KGHSH, CDR2 LQKENI. CDR3 DNA sequence: TGTGCCAGCTCACCACCATCAGACGAGACCCAGTACTTC. This translates into CASSPPSDETQYF. The variable domain in full, completed from reference TRBV18 and TRBJ2-5, reads NAGVMQNPRHLVRRRGQEARLRCSPMKGHSHVYWYRQLPEEGLKFMVYLQKENIIDESGMPKERFSAEFPKEGPSILRIQQVVRGDSAAYFCASSPPSDETQYFGPGTRLLVL.